This T cell receptor (beta chain) was sequenced in a study of T cells in women clearing cervical HPV infection (dated by TCRdb to between 2017 and 2018). With regard to the full study: The cases were under 30 women with histologically confirmed HPV16-related CIN3 or worse, and 2 of these cases were invasive cancers. The parent cohort enrolled roughly 10,000 women aged 18 or older in Guanacaste, Costa Rica, during about 1992 to 1994 and followed them for approximately 7 years. Cases were matched to controls by age within five years and by the year the sample was collected. Cases had a median age of almost 35 years compared with roughly 41 for controls, and baseline characteristics showed no significant differences between the groups. Blood from cases was collected at the visit where the lesion was first found, while blood from controls was collected once the infection could no longer be detected. Because only a few women had HLA typing data, the possibility that HLA type acted as a confounder could not be ruled out. Nested within Costa Rica's Guanacaste HPV Natural History Study, an exploratory proof-of-principle case-control study compared TCR repertoires across cervical HPV16 outcomes. Five blinded duplicates per group were added as quality controls, giving around 60 samples: around 50 participants and 10 replicates. Among cases, blood sampling occurred a median of roughly 160 days after lesion detection, with an interquartile range of 90 to 200 days. The controls were around 26 women whose single incident HPV16 infection cleared within 12 months with no development of precancer or cancer.

Its CDR3 holds 15 amino acids, cysteine through phenylalanine. Sequencing covers 36 bases of the CDR3, shown here with the frame starting at base 1. Between the V and J ends, shortened by 1 base and 5 bases respectively, the junction contains 14 bases. In the germline V gene, CDR1 corresponds to SGHTA and CDR2 to FQGNSA. Using the immunoSEQ assay, multiplex PCR amplified TCR beta CDR3 regions from an average of approximately 1,200 ng of genomic DNA per sample. To correct primer bias, the assay used a complete synthetic TCR repertoire to set an amplification baseline. The amplicons were sequenced on the Illumina platform. The study's own analysis went as follows. Sequence errors were corrected by clustering with frequency ratios and a modified nearest-neighbor algorithm, and the sequences were then analyzed in the immunoSEQ Analyzer using IMGT gene definitions. At each rarefaction depth, TCR richness and evenness were averaged across 20 rarefaction repeats, and any sample with fewer sequences than the depth was left out. Wilcoxon rank sum tests with FDR correction were used to compare V, D and J gene relative abundances between the groups. In the blinded duplicates, the intraclass correlation was approximately 95% for TCR richness and averaged 76.4% across around 66 gene segments. TCRdb's version of the immuneACCESS table is confined to in-frame rearrangements and falls short of the full clone set. An unresolved V gene accounts for under half of the shortfall where checked; the remainder is of unknown origin. V and J calls and clone size are copied from that table; D and trimming were computed from the DNA. This sample's table lists 20,000 to 25,000 clones. The ten largest clones add up to 7.5% to 10% of the sample.

Remarks on this clone: The clone's antigen remains unknown. Read sequence stops 3 residues before the CDR3 end, and the germline J gene provides the missing end.

Every participant had a single incident cervical HPV16 infection, and women with prevalent HPV16 infections were excluded. Cervical HPV DNA was detected by MY09/MY11 PCR and genotyped by dot-blot hybridization. Approximately 16 mL of heparinized blood were centrifuged, and the buffy coat was split into aliquots, frozen at -30 degrees C, and then kept at -80 degrees C. QIAGEN kits were used to extract genomic DNA from buffy coat specimens. General conclusions and limits of the study: TRBV6-7 relative abundance was lower in cases than in controls (roughly 0.12% versus 0.17%; Bonferroni P = 0.0008). CIN3+ cases had significantly higher TCR repertoire richness than controls across sequencing depths, but evenness did not differ between the groups. T-cell numbers per sample were unknown, so richness differences could reflect varying T-cell content rather than repertoire biology. By combining richness with V gene abundances, random forest classifiers separated cases from controls with an estimated AUC of about 0.83. The cross-sectional design could not show whether associations preceded infection or resulted from it; effector/memory subsets and HPV-specific T cells were not isolated.

Material: blood buffy coat. This clonotype originated in a woman between 18 and 70 years old with a cervical HPV16 infection that either progressed to CIN3+ or cleared (not recorded which). The rearrangement combines TRBV7-2 with TRBJ2-5; the best D guess is TRBD1, with 5 bases matching. CDR3 DNA (partial): TGTGCCAGCAGCTTAGGGCCCGGATCAGGGGAGACC. This encodes CASSLGPGSGET. The whole CDR3 sequence reads CASSLGPGSGETQYF.